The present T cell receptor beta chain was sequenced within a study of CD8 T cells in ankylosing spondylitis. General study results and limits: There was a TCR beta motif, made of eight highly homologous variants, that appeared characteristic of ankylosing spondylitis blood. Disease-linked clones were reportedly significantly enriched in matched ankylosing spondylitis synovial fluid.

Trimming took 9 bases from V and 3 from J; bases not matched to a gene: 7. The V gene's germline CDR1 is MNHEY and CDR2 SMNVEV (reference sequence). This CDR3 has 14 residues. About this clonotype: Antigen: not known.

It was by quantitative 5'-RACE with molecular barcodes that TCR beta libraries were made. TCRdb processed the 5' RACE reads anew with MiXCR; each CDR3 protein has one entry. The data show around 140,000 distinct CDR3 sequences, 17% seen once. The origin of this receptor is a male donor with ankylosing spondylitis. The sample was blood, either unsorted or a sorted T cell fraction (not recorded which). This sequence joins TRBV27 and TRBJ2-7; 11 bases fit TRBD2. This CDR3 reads CASQVTSGSYEQYF. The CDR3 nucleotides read TGTGCCAGTCAGGTTACTAGCGGGAGCTACGAGCAGTACTTC.